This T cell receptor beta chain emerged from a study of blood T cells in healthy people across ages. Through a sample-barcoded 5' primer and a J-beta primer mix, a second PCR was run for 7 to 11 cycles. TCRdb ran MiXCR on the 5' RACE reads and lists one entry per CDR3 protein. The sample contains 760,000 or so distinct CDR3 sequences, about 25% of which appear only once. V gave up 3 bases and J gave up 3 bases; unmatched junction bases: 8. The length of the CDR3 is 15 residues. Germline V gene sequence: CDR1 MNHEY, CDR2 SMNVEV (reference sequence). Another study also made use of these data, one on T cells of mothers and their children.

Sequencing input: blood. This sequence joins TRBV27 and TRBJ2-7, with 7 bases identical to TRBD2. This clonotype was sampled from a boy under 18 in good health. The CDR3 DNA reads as TGTGCCAGCAGTTTGAGGGGAGCGGGGCTCTACGAGCAGTACTTC. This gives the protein CASSLRGAGLYEQYF.